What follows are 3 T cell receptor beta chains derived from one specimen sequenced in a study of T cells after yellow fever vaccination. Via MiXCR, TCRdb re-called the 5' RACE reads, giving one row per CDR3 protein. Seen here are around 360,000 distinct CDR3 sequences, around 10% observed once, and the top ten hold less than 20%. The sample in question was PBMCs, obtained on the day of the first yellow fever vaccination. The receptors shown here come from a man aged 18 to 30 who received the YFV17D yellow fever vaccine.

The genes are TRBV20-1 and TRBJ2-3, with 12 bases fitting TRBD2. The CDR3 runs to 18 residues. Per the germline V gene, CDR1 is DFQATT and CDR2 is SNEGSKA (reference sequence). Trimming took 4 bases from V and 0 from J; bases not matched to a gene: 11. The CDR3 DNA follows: TGCAGTGCTAACCCTAGCGGGGGGGCGTTTATTAGCACAGATACGCAGTATTTT. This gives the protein CSANPSGGAFISTDTQYF.

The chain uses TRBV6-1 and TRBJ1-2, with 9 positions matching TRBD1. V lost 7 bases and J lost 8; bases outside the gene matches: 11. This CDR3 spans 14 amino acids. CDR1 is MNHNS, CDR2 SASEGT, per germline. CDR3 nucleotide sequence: TGTGCCAGCAAACCCACAGGGGGCGCGGGAGGCTACACCTTC. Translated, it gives CASKPTGGAGGYTF.

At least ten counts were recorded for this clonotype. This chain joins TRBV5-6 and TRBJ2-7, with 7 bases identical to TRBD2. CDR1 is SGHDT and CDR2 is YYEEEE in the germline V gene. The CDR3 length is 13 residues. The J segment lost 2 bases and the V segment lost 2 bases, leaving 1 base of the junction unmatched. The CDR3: CASSLAGPYEQYF. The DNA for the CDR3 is TGTGCCAGCAGCTTAGCGGGACCCTACGAGCAGTACTTC. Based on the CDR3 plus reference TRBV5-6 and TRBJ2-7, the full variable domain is DAGVTQSPTHLIKTRGQQVTLRCSPKSGHDTVSWYQQALGQGPQFIFQYYEEEERQRGNFPDRFSGHQFPNYSSELNVNALLLGDSALYLCASSLAGPYEQYFGPGTRLTVT.